The present T cell receptor beta chain was sequenced within a study of T cell changes during pregnancy in multiple sclerosis. The V and J ends lost 6 bases and 7 bases respectively, with 19 bases between them. Germline V gene lookup returns CDR1 MNHEY and CDR2 SVGAGI. The CDR3 has 15 amino acids. The count of this clone is one. Profiled with immunoSEQ multiplex PCR; TCRdb holds only in-frame clones, not every one. The sample includes fewer than 85,000 clones, 85% to 95% seen only once; the top ten take approximately 2.4%. The receptor was isolated from a female donor with multiple sclerosis, enrolled in a pregnancy study. The V and J genes are TRBV6-5 and TRBJ1-5; possible D gene TRBD1, 6 bases. The sequences come from peripheral blood, collected in the second trimester of pregnancy. The CDR3 nucleotides are TGTGCCAGCAGCCCAGGATACAGGGAAAGACAGCCCCAGCATTTT. Translating it yields CASSPGYRERQPQHF.